This entry concerns a single T cell receptor beta chain. Its antigen is not identified. The source of the sample is a study of T cells expressing NK-cell markers. Study-level findings and limits: Six donors carried dominant NKG2C+ clonotypes that made up roughly 1.0-7.5% of their CD8+ T cells. The leading position in the CD3+CD56-NKG2C+ fraction of a handful of donors also went to these clonotypes.

The authors made TCR beta cDNA libraries by 5'RACE template switching. This switching added a universal primer site and UMIs. After re-calling the 5' RACE reads, TCRdb lists one entry per CDR3 protein, DNA absent. This table holds some 300,000 distinct CDR3 sequences. From germline, CDR1 is MNHEY and CDR2 SVGAGI. The CDR3 consists of 17 residues. The sequenced sample was blood T cells: a sorted CD56 or NKG2C T cell subset, CD4+ or CD8+ T cells, or bulk PBMC T cells (not recorded which). The chain carries TRBV6-5 and TRBJ1-4. The receptor was isolated from a man aged 18 to 30 in good health. CDR3 loop: CASSYSPTAAFNEKLFF.